Following are 2 T cell receptor beta chains from one sample sequenced in a study of molecular identifiers for immune sequencing clone quantification. TCRdb analysed the PCR reads with MiXCR anew, one entry per CDR3 protein. Among 9,500 to 15,000 distinct CDR3 sequences, about 20% were seen once, and the ten largest hold 1.3% to 1.5%. Sequencing was performed on naive CD8+ T cells from blood, with Jurkat cell RNA spiked in. As for subset: FACS-sorted CD8+CD4-CCR7+CD45RA+ naive T cells. The receptor source for this set is a human donor in good health. Some libraries in this study had Jurkat cell RNA spiked in.

Within the sample, this clonotype is medium-sized. This chain connects TRBV7-6 to TRBJ2-5; D is unresolved. CDR1 SGHVS and CDR2 FNYEAQ come from the germline V gene. V dropped 1 base and J dropped 3 bases, with 15 bases sitting between them. The CDR3 sequence is 16 residues long. CDR3 protein: CASSLVYMAVEETQYF. DNA for the CDR3: TGTGCCAGCAGCTTAGTGTATATGGCAGTAGAAGAGACCCAGTACTTC. Variable domain in full (rest from reference TRBV7-6 and TRBJ2-5): GAGVSQSPRYKVTKRGQDVALRCDPISGHVSLYWYRQALGQGPEFLTYFNYEAQQDKSGLPNDRFSAERPEGSISTLTIQRTEQRDSAMYRCASSLVYMAVEETQYFGPGTRLLVL.

With respect to this clonotype: Since a much larger clone is just one base distant, this may be a read error. This CDR3 is missing its conserved last phenylalanine or tryptophan, likely due to a read error. V and J are TRBV29-1 and TRBJ1-1; tentative D call: TRBD1 (6 bases). Looked up from germline, CDR1 is SQVTM and CDR2 is ANQGSEA. The CDR3 runs to 11 residues. V lost 5 bases to trimming and J lost 4 bases, with 8 bases between them. The CDR3: CSVPQGTEAFL. Written as DNA, the CDR3 is TGCAGCGTTCCACAGGGCACTGAAGCTTTCCTT.